This T cell receptor beta chain was documented in a study of blood T cell repertoires in COVID-19. Germline-derived CDR1 and CDR2 are SGHAT and FQNNGV. The CDR3 is made up of 14 amino acids. V lost 5 bases to trimming and J lost 6 bases, with 16 bases between them. Method: immunoSEQ multiplex PCR; TCRdb's copy keeps in-frame clones and lacks some. The table shows hundreds of thousands of clones, with 88% occurring only once. The sequenced sample was PBMCs or T cells enriched from blood (not recorded which). The sequence was collected from a woman between 50 and 59 years old who had recovered from COVID-19. J is TRBJ1-2 and V is TRBV11-2; TRBD1 is a possible D gene (5 bases). The CDR3 DNA is TGTGCCAGCAGCCGGGGGTCAGGCCGCGATGGCTACACCTTC. This codes for CASSRGSGRDGYTF.